Reported below is one TCR beta chain. These data are taken from a study of blood T cell repertoires in COVID-19. Germline CDR1 is SEHNR and CDR2 is FQNEAQ (reference sequence). The CDR3 runs to 16 residues. Trimming removed 5 bases from V and 5 bases from J; junction bases left unmatched: 13. Original analysis: Nucleated cell counts were estimated from reference gene primer amplification. Assay: immunoSEQ multiplex PCR; the TCRdb copy retains only in-frame clones and omits some. V, J and clone size are taken as reported in that table, and D and trimming were inferred from the DNA itself. The table has over 85,000 clones, roughly 85% seen once.

Sample: peripheral blood. The chain joins TRBV7-9 to TRBJ1-2; 8 nucleotides line up with TRBD1. The origin of this receptor is a man in his fifties or sixties with active COVID-19. CDR3 region: CASSAKGQVISYGYTF. CDR3 DNA: TGTGCCAGCAGCGCAAAGGGACAGGTCATCTCATATGGCTACACCTTC.